This TCR beta chain was sequenced in a study of blood T cell repertoires in COVID-19. Study context: The samples span acute and convalescent COVID-19 from the United States, Italy and Spain. Sample material is recorded as cDNA or gDNA derived from T cells, B-cell-depleted T cells, or PBMCs.

Recruits, aged roughly 18 to 95 years, lived in under 25 US areas. The CDR3 length is 17 residues. V was pared by 0 bases and J by 5 bases, with 17 bases between. CDR1 and CDR2 from the germline V gene are ENHRY and SYGVKD. In the authors' workflow: Reference gene primers were amplified, and this amplification served to estimate nucleated cell counts. Produced via immunoSEQ multiplex PCR; TCRdb's table is partial and in-frame only. That table is the source of V, J and clone size, and D and trimming were worked out from the DNA. Among 250,000 to 300,000 clones listed, around 81% were seen once. This chain connects TRBV10-3 to TRBJ2-1, with D unclear. Sequenced input: PBMCs or T cells enriched from blood (not recorded which). This receptor was taken from a man aged 45-65 years who had recovered from COVID-19. The CDR3 here is CAISESVTVTTHNEQFF. In nucleotides, the CDR3 is TGTGCCATCAGTGAGTCGGTAACAGTCACCACACACAATGAGCAGTTCTTC.